This is a list of T cell receptor beta chains from one sample in a study of T-cell reconstitution after alpha-beta-depleted transplantation in children. TCRdb re-called the PCR reads through MiXCR, storing one row per CDR3 protein. The data hold over 550,000 distinct CDR3 sequences, with about 11% observed a single time. The sample in question was PBMCs from the stem cell graft donor, obtained from the stem cell graft. The receptors here all came from a human donor who donated a stem cell graft to a child with acute myeloid leukemia. CDR3s include the opening cysteine and the closing phenylalanine or tryptophan. The D gene is left open where the match is weak. A clone size is listed for some rows: how often the clone was seen (once, few, many), or a class if it is expanded.

size: few; J: TRBJ2-2; D: .; V: TRBV7-3; CDR3: CASSSGGPNTGELFF; DNA: TGTGCCAGCAGCTCCGGAGGCCCGAACACCGGGGAGCTGTTTTTT
size: .; J: TRBJ2-3; D: TRBD1; V: TRBV7-3; CDR3: CASSLTARGGERGDTQYF; DNA: TGTGCCAGCAGCTTAACAGCAAGAGGGGGCGAGAGAGGAGATACGCAGTATTTT
size: .; J: TRBJ2-2; D: TRBD1; V: TRBV5-6; CDR3: CASSDSGTGGWTGELFF; DNA: TGTGCCAGCAGCGACTCCGGGACAGGGGGATGGACCGGGGAGCTGTTTTTT
size: few; J: TRBJ1-2; D: TRBD1; V: TRBV20-1; CDR3: CSAGTRGLNYGYTF; DNA: TGCAGTGCTGGAACCAGGGGGCTAAACTATGGCTACACCTTC
size: many; J: TRBJ2-1; D: .; V: TRBV6-2/TRBV6-3; CDR3: CASRPQVGTRNEQFF; DNA: TGTGCCAGCAGACCGCAGGTAGGGACCCGGAATGAGCAGTTCTTC
size: few; J: TRBJ1-4; D: .; V: TRBV6-5; CDR3: CASSSPRGAGINEKLFF; DNA: TGTGCCAGCAGTTCTCCGCGGGGGGCAGGGATAAATGAAAAACTGTTTTTT
size: .; J: TRBJ2-2; D: TRBD2; V: TRBV6-9; CDR3: CASSYQGTSPMTGELFF; DNA: TGTGCCAGCAGTTATCAAGGGACTAGCCCGATGACCGGGGAGCTGTTTTTT
size: .; J: TRBJ2-3; D: .; V: TRBV6-4; CDR3: CASSTGSGAGADTQYF; DNA: TGTGCCAGCAGTACCGGGAGTGGGGCAGGCGCAGATACGCAGTATTTT
size: few; J: TRBJ2-7; D: .; V: TRBV6-5; CDR3: CASSYSGTQPSYEQYF; DNA: TGTGCCAGCAGTTACTCGGGGACTCAACCCTCCTACGAGCAGTACTTC
size: .; J: TRBJ2-1; D: TRBD2; V: TRBV5-1; CDR3: CASSSGLAGGRSSYNEQFF; DNA: TGCGCCAGCAGCTCGGGACTAGCGGGAGGGAGAAGCTCCTACAATGAGCAGTTCTTC
size: few; J: TRBJ1-1; D: .; V: TRBV6-1; CDR3: CASSGGGEEAFF; DNA: TGTGCCAGCAGTGGGGGGGGTGAGGAGGCTTTCTTT
size: few; J: TRBJ2-3; D: TRBD2; V: TRBV4-3; CDR3: CASSPIPGRTSTDTQYF; DNA: TGCGCCAGCAGCCCCATCCCCGGGAGGACTAGCACAGATACGCAGTATTTT
size: many; J: TRBJ2-7; D: TRBD2; V: TRBV4-3; CDR3: CASSQDLAGVQEQYF; DNA: TGCGCCAGCAGCCAAGACCTAGCGGGAGTACAAGAGCAGTACTTC